Presented here are 31 T cell receptor beta chains from one specimen sequenced in a study of T cell responses to AZD1222 COVID-19 vaccine. This table comes from immunoSEQ multiplex PCR, and its TCRdb copy is limited to in-frame clones, with some not included. The sample records around 150,000 clones, about 90% being singletons. This specimen consisted of peripheral blood, obtained on day 0 of AZD1222 vaccination. These receptor sequences come from an adult in good health.

The CDR3 is CASSLALGGATNEKLFF. CDR3 sequence (DNA): TGTGCCAGCAGCTTAGCCCTGGGGGGGGCAACTAATGAAAAACTGTTTTTT. V gene TRBV11-2 combines with J gene TRBJ1-4; TRBD1 is a possible D gene (5 bases). The CDR3 length is 17 residues. In germline, CDR1 is SGHAT, CDR2 FQNNGV. Trimming took off 1 base at V and 0 bases at J, with 12 bases between the two ends.

V and J are TRBV27 and TRBJ1-6; 9 nucleotides match TRBD1. The trim removed 8 bases at V and 0 bases at J, leaving 2 bases unmatched. The CDR3 contains 15 residues. Per germline, CDR1 MNHEY and CDR2 SMNVEV (reference sequence). In DNA form, the CDR3 reads TGTGCCAGCGGACAGGGGATCTCCTATAATTCACCCCTCCACTTT. It codes for CASGQGISYNSPLHF.

The rearrangement uses TRBV27 and TRBJ1-5; the D gene is possibly TRBD1 (5 bases). The germline V and J ends were trimmed by 6 bases and 4 bases, with 16 bases remaining between them. Germline V gene sequence: CDR1 MNHEY, CDR2 SMNVEV (reference sequence). The CDR3 runs to 15 residues. In nucleotides, the CDR3 is TGTGCCAGCAGCCTTCGGGGGTTTGAAAATCAGCCCCAGCATTTT. Amino acids: CASSLRGFENQPQHF.

The chain combines TRBV7-9 with TRBJ1-4; the D gene is possibly TRBD1 (6 bases). The CDR3 covers 14 residues. In germline, CDR1 is SEHNR, CDR2 FQNEAQ (reference sequence). The V end was cut by 6 bases, the J end by 6 bases, with 14 bases between. In nucleotides, the CDR3 is TGTGCCAGCAGGTTCTCGGGGGCGGATGAAAAACTGTTTTTT. Amino acids: CASRFSGADEKLFF.

This rearrangement joins TRBV27 to TRBJ2-5; 8 bases agree with TRBD2. The CDR3 loop spans 14 amino acids. CDR1 is MNHEY and CDR2 is SMNVEV in the germline V gene (reference sequence). Germline trimming cut 7 bases from V and 4 bases from J; bases unmatched to any gene: 8. CDR3 nucleotides: TGTGCCAGCATGACGGGACTAGGTACAGAGACCCAGTACTTC. Protein: CASMTGLGTETQYF.

The chain is built from TRBV28 and TRBJ2-1; tentative D call: TRBD1 (5 bases). The germline CDR1 and CDR2 sequences are MDHEN and SYDVKM. Between the trimmed V and J ends, which lost 4 bases and 6 bases, there was a span of 19 bases. The length of the CDR3 is 16 residues. The CDR3 loop is CASSSRPTQGGNEQFF. CDR3 nucleotide sequence: TGTGCCAGCAGTTCACGCCCGACGCAGGGCGGCAATGAGCAGTTCTTC.

V and J are TRBV7-2 and TRBJ1-1; D is unclear. The germline CDR1 and CDR2 sequences are SGHTA and FQGNSA. V gave up 1 base and J gave up 0 bases, with 3 bases separating them. The CDR3 contains 13 residues. The CDR3 coding sequence is TGTGCCAGCAGCTTAGTCGTGAACACTGAAGCTTTCTTT. Protein sequence: CASSLVVNTEAFF. The complete variable domain, with remaining parts taken from reference TRBV7-2 and TRBJ1-1, reads GAGVSQSPSNKVTEKGKDVELRCDPISGHTALYWYRQSLGQGLEFLIYFQGNSAPDKSGLPSDRFSAERTGGSVSTLTIQRTQQEDSAVYLCASSLVVNTEAFFGQGTRLTVV.

The chain combines TRBV3-1 (or the pseudogene TRBV3-2) with TRBJ1-5; 10 positions match TRBD1. Germline trimming cut 0 bases from V and 1 base from J; bases unmatched to any gene: 3. Germline values: CDR1 LGHDT, CDR2 YNNKEL (reference sequence). CDR3 length equals 17 residues. The CDR3 here is CASSQDWTGGSNQPQHF. CDR3 sequence (DNA): TGTGCCAGCAGCCAAGATTGGACAGGGGGAAGCAATCAGCCCCAGCATTTT.

The V gene is TRBV19, the J gene TRBJ1-5; D is possibly TRBD1 (5 bases). Germline CDR1 and CDR2: LNHDA and SQIVND (reference sequence). Trimming shortened V by 8 bases and J by 7 bases, and 24 bases separated the two germline ends. The CDR3 totals 16 residues. The CDR3 here is CASSQLRGPGRQPQHF. For the CDR3, the DNA is TGTGCCAGTTCACAATTAAGGGGCCCCGGCAGGCAGCCCCAGCATTTT.

In nucleotides, the CDR3 is TGTGCCAGCAGCCTTGACGCGAGTAACTATGGCTACACCTTC. Translated: CASSLDASNYGYTF. The V call is TRBV5-5, the J call TRBJ1-2; D ambiguous. Trimming removed 4 bases from V and 1 base from J, with 11 bases in between. Per germline, CDR1 SGHKS and CDR2 YYEKEE (reference sequence). This CDR3 is 14 amino acids long.

The genes are TRBV18 and TRBJ2-1, with 7 bases matching TRBD2. The CDR3 length is 16 residues. The junction had 9 bases not matched to a gene; V was cut back by 3 bases and J by 4 bases. Germline-derived CDR1 and CDR2 are KGHSH and LQKENI. CDR3 residues: CASSPRRGSQYNEQFF. In nucleotides, the CDR3 is TGTGCCAGCTCACCCCGGCGGGGGTCTCAATACAATGAGCAGTTCTTC.

The chain links TRBV25-1 to TRBJ2-4, with D perhaps given as TRBD1 or TRBD2 (5 bases each). The CDR3 is 16 amino acids. The ends were cut back, 4 bases at V and 0 bases at J, with 13 bases in the middle. The germline CDR1 and CDR2 sequences are MGHDK and SYGVNS. CDR3 sequence: CASSVIGDRAKNIQYF. The CDR3 DNA follows: TGTGCCAGCAGTGTAATAGGGGACCGAGCCAAAAACATTCAGTACTTC. Based on the CDR3 plus reference TRBV25-1 and TRBJ2-4, the full variable domain is EADIYQTPRYLVIGTGKKITLECSQTMGHDKMYWYQQDPGMELHLIHYSYGVNSTEKGDLSSESTVSRIRTEHFPLTLESARPSHTSQYLCASSVIGDRAKNIQYFGAGTRLSVL.

The chain is built from TRBV6-5 and TRBJ2-1; D uncertain. Germline V gene sequence: CDR1 MNHEY, CDR2 SVGAGI. Trimming pared 6 bases from V and 2 bases from J, leaving 14 bases between. This CDR3 has 15 amino acids. The CDR3 protein is CASSLYSDPYNEQFF. CDR3 DNA: TGTGCCAGCAGCCTATACTCGGATCCCTACAATGAGCAGTTCTTC.

The CDR3 nucleotides read TGCAGCGTTGAAAGGTTCCAAACCGCAACTAATGAAAAACTGTTTTTT. Protein: CSVERFQTATNEKLFF. This chain links TRBV29-1 with TRBJ1-4; D is ambiguous. The V end lost 2 bases, the J end lost 0 bases, and 13 bases lay between the germline ends. Germline CDR1 reads SQVTM; CDR2 reads ANQGSEA. This CDR3 has 16 amino acids.

The rearrangement uses TRBV19 and TRBJ1-1, with a tentative D call TRBD1 (5 bases). In germline, CDR1 is LNHDA, CDR2 SQIVND (reference sequence). V was clipped by 5 bases and J by 1 base, with 14 bases between them. The CDR3 runs to 15 residues. The CDR3 loop reads CASSLSGGRNTEAFF. CDR3 coding DNA: TGTGCCAGTAGTTTAAGTGGGGGAAGGAACACTGAAGCTTTCTTT.

This chain connects TRBV7-3 to TRBJ2-3; D is perhaps TRBD1 (6 bases). Germline loops: CDR1 SGHTA, CDR2 FQGTGA. V shed 5 bases and J shed 2 bases, with 20 bases lying between them. This CDR3 contains 17 residues. The CDR3 reads CASSPSPPGANTDTQYF. As DNA, the CDR3 is TGTGCCAGCAGCCCCAGCCCCCCAGGGGCTAACACAGATACGCAGTATTTT.

For the CDR3, the DNA is TGTGCCGGGTCCGGGTCGGGCTCTGGAAACACCATATATTTT. Its translation: CAGSGSGSGNTIYF. V usage is TRBV28 and J usage is TRBJ1-3; the D is unclear. CDR1 MDHEN and CDR2 SYDVKM come from the germline V gene. This CDR3 contains 14 residues. V dropped 11 bases and J dropped 0 bases, with 14 bases sitting between them.

The genes are TRBV6-2 or TRBV6-3 and TRBJ2-3; possible D gene TRBD2, 5 bases. CDR3 length equals 15 residues. Germline V gives CDR1 MNHEY, CDR2 SVGEGT. The V end was cut by 4 bases, the J end by 0 bases, with 11 bases between. This chain's CDR3 is CASSWSGVSTDTQYF. CDR3 in DNA: TGTGCCAGCAGTTGGAGCGGCGTTAGCACAGATACGCAGTATTTT.

This chain connects TRBV6-1 to TRBJ2-3, with TRBD2 matching 12 bases. The CDR3 length is 18 residues. The trim removed 3 bases at V and 3 bases at J, leaving 10 bases unmatched. Germline CDR1 reads MNHNS; CDR2 reads SASEGT. CDR3 residues: CASSEMLAGGPGTDTQYF. The CDR3 DNA reads TGTGCCAGCAGTGAGATGCTAGCGGGAGGGCCTGGGACAGATACGCAGTATTTT.

This chain joins TRBV19 and TRBJ2-1, with 10 bases identical to TRBD2. This CDR3 is 15 amino acids long. Trimming cost V 6 bases and J 3 bases; bases outside gene matches: 5. CDR1 LNHDA and CDR2 SQIVND come from the germline V gene (reference sequence). Here the CDR3 DNA reads TGTGCCAGTAGGATCACTAGCGGGGACTACAATGAGCAGTTCTTC. It specifies CASRITSGDYNEQFF. Full variable domain (outside the CDR3, taken from reference TRBV19 and TRBJ2-1): DGGITQSPKYLFRKEGQNVTLSCEQNLNHDAMYWYRQDPGQGLRLIYYSQIVNDFQKGDIAEGYSVSREKKESFPLTVTSAQKNPTAFYLCASRITSGDYNEQFFGPGTRLTVL.

This clone was seen only once. CDR3 nucleotides: TGTGCCAGCAGCCCCTTTGAGGGAGCTAACTATGGCTACACCTTC. This sequence encodes CASSPFEGANYGYTF. The rearrangement uses TRBV6-5 and TRBJ1-2; D is unclear. This CDR3 contains 15 residues. Trimming removed 6 bases at V and 0 bases at J, with 14 bases between. The germline V gene has CDR1 MNHEY and CDR2 SVGAGI.

The chain couples TRBV5-1 to TRBJ1-5; D is perhaps TRBD1 (5 bases). V dropped 4 bases and J dropped 5 bases, with 19 bases sitting between them. This CDR3 has 16 residues. Germline V lookup: CDR1 SGHRS, CDR2 YFSETQ. CDR3 protein: CASSPGTFVGDQPQHF. For the CDR3, the DNA is TGCGCCAGCAGCCCCGGGACCTTCGTGGGGGATCAGCCCCAGCATTTT.

The chain joins TRBV25-1 to TRBJ1-1, with no clear D. Trimming removed 6 bases from V and 2 bases from J, with 13 bases in between. CDR1 MGHDK and CDR2 SYGVNS come from the germline V gene. CDR3 length: 14 amino acids. The DNA of the CDR3 is TGTGCCAGCAGCTTTATGGGTGTAAACACTGAAGCTTTCTTT. Its translation: CASSFMGVNTEAFF.

This chain connects TRBV7-9 to TRBJ2-7; D ambiguous. Trimming pared 1 base from V and 10 bases from J, leaving 20 bases between. Germline CDR1 reads SEHNR; CDR2 reads FQNEAQ (reference sequence). The CDR3 has 15 residues. CDR3 sequence (DNA): TGTGCCAGCAGCTTAGTCGGACGCGACACGCCCGAACAGTACTTC. Translating it yields CASSLVGRDTPEQYF.

V is TRBV2 and J is TRBJ1-1; D is undetermined. V was pared by 3 bases and J by 4 bases, with 12 bases between. There are 14 residues in the CDR3. The germline V gene encodes CDR1 SNHLY and CDR2 FYNNEI. CDR3 amino acids: CASSDVESVTEAFF. CDR3 coding DNA: TGTGCCAGCAGTGATGTGGAATCGGTCACTGAAGCTTTCTTT.

The V gene is TRBV27, the J gene TRBJ1-2; maybe TRBD1 (5 bases). The CDR3 contains 16 residues. The V gene lost 2 bases and the J gene lost 2 bases, with 15 bases spanning the gap. Germline V CDR1 and CDR2: MNHEY, SMNVEV (reference sequence). In DNA, the CDR3 is TGTGCCAGCAGTTTAGGGCTGGGGGGGATAAACTATGGCTACACCTTC. It yields the protein CASSLGLGGINYGYTF.

The chain has TRBV2 and TRBJ1-6, with D uncertain. The CDR3 loop spans 14 amino acids. The V and J ends lost 6 bases and 0 bases respectively, with 6 bases between them. Germline CDR1 and CDR2: SNHLY and FYNNEI. The CDR3 DNA sequence: TGTGCCAGCAGGAGAGACTCCTATAATTCACCCCTCCACTTT. This sequence encodes CASRRDSYNSPLHF.

V gene TRBV6-5 combines with J gene TRBJ2-6, with D unresolved. This CDR3 has 15 residues. V was cut by 2 bases and J by 4 bases, with 9 bases left in between. From germline, CDR1 is MNHEY and CDR2 SVGAGI. The CDR3 sequence is CASSYGLGGANVLTF. Here the CDR3 DNA reads TGTGCCAGCAGTTACGGGCTCGGGGGGGCCAACGTCCTGACTTTC.

The chain has TRBV5-6 and TRBJ1-2; 9 bases match TRBD1. V shed 3 bases, J shed 1 base, and the junction held 7 bases outside the gene matches. CDR1 and CDR2 from the germline V gene are SGHDT and YYEEEE. This CDR3 is 16 amino acids long. DNA of the CDR3: TGTGCCAGCAGCTCGGACAGGGGCGACTTTAACTATGGCTACACCTTC. This translates into CASSSDRGDFNYGYTF.

The chain is built from TRBV5-1 and TRBJ1-1, with 7 bases matching TRBD1. The CDR3 has 16 residues. The V gene's germline CDR1 is SGHRS and CDR2 YFSETQ. V trimming: 4 bases; J trimming: 8 bases; junction bases outside the gene matches: 17. This CDR3 is CASSPRQGTGFEEAFF. The CDR3 DNA reads TGCGCCAGCAGCCCAAGACAGGGAACAGGTTTTGAAGAAGCTTTCTTT.

A single count supports this clone. The chain uses TRBV19 and TRBJ1-1; 8 bases align to TRBD1. This CDR3 spans 14 amino acids. CDR1 and CDR2 from the germline V gene are LNHDA and SQIVND (reference sequence). Trimming cost V 1 base and J 8 bases; bases outside gene matches: 6. CDR3 bases: TGTGCCAGTAGTATAGTTGCCCGGGACAGGGAAGCTTTCTTT. Translated, it gives CASSIVARDREAFF.